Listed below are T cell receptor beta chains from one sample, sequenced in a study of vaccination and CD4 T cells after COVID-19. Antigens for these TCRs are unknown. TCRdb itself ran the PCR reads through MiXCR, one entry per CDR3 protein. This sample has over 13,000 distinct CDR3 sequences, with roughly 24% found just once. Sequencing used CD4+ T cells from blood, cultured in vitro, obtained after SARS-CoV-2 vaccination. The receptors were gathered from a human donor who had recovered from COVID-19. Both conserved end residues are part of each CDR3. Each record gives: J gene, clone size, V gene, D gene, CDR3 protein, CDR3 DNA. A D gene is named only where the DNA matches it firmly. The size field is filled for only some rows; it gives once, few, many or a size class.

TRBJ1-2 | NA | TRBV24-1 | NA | CATRRGGGDYGYTF | TGTGCCACCAGAAGGGGCGGAGGGGACTATGGCTACACCTTC
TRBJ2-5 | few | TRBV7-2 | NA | CASSLAGVAETQYF | TGTGCCAGCAGCTTAGCGGGAGTTGCGGAGACCCAGTACTTC
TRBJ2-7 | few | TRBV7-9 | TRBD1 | CASTRTGASDEQYF | TGTGCCAGCACCAGGACAGGGGCATCTGACGAGCAGTACTTC
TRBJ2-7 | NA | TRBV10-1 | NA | CASSDRTPPLESYEQYF | TGCGCCAGCAGTGACAGGACCCCCCCCCTGGAATCCTACGAGCAGTACTTC
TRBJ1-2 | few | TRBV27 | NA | CASSPQTSGYGYTF | TGTGCCAGCAGTCCTCAGACCAGTGGTTATGGCTACACCTTC
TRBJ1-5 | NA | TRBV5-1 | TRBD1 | CASSFRPGQGAQPQHF | TGCGCCAGCAGCTTCCGACCGGGACAGGGGGCCCAGCCCCAGCATTTT
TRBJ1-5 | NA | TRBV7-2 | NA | CAGSFDPASPQHF | TGTGCCGGCAGCTTCGACCCGGCATCGCCCCAGCATTTT
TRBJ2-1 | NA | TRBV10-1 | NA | CASSEGREGLYNEQFF | TGCGCCAGCAGTGAAGGAAGGGAAGGGCTTTACAATGAGCAGTTCTTC
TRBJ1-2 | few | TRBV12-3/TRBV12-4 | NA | CASSLVPVRRYGYTF | TGTGCCAGCAGTTTGGTTCCTGTCAGGCGCTATGGCTACACCTTC
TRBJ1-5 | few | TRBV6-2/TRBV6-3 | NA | CASSYSGLNQPQHF | TGTGCCAGCAGTTACTCGGGCCTCAATCAGCCCCAGCATTTT
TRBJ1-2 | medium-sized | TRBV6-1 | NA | CASNPRPRQLYGGYTF | TGTGCCAGCAATCCACGGCCCCGACAGCTCTATGGAGGCTACACCTTC
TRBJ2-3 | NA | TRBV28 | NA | CASSLVLRGSTDTQYF | TGTGCCAGCAGTTTAGTCCTCCGGGGGTCTACAGATACGCAGTATTTT
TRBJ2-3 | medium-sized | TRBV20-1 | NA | CSARGGVSTTDTQYF | TGCAGTGCTAGAGGGGGCGTATCGACCACAGATACGCAGTATTTT
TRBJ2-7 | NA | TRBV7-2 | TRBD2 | CASSSLAGGPGEQYF | TGTGCCAGCAGCTCCCTAGCGGGAGGGCCGGGGGAGCAGTACTTC
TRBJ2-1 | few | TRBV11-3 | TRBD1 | CASSPGTAAGQFF | TGTGCCAGCAGCCCGGGGACAGCCGCCGGGCAGTTCTTC
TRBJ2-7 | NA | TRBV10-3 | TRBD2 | CAISEGLVNYEQYF | TGTGCCATCAGTGAGGGACTAGTGAATTACGAGCAGTACTTC
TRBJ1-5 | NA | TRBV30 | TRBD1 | CAWSWDRDNQPQHF | TGTGCCTGGAGTTGGGACAGGGATAATCAGCCCCAGCATTTT
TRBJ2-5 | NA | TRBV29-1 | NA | CSFVKRGFDRETQYF | TGCAGCTTCGTGAAACGGGGCTTCGACAGGGAGACCCAGTACTTC
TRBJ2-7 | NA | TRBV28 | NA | CASRKRGSLHEQYF | TGTGCCAGCAGGAAGAGGGGAAGTCTCCACGAGCAGTACTTC
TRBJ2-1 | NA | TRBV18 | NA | CASSPYQGRELGFF | TGTGCCAGCTCACCCTACCAAGGACGGGAATTGGGGTTCTTC
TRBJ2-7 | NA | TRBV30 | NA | CAWRDAPEQYF | TGTGCCTGGAGGGATGCTCCCGAGCAGTACTTC
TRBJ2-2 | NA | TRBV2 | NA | CANRGQVTNTGELFF | TGTGCCAACAGAGGTCAGGTCACGAACACCGGGGAGCTGTTTTTT
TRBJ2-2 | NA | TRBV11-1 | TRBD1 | CASSLASATGERTNTGELFF | TGTGCCAGCAGCTTAGCGTCGGCGACAGGGGAAAGAACTAACACCGGGGAGCTGTTTTTT
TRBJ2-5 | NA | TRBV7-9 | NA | CASSPADRLETQYF | TGTGCCAGCAGCCCTGCGGACAGATTAGAGACCCAGTACTTC
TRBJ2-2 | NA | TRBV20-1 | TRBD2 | CSARAGGDTGELFF | TGCAGTGCTAGAGCGGGAGGAGACACCGGGGAGCTGTTTTTT
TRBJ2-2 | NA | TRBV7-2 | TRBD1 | CASSLQTRGYTGELFF | TGTGCCAGCAGCTTACAAACCAGGGGGTACACCGGGGAGCTGTTTTTT
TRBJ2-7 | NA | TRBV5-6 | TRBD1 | CASSFLQGAGEQYF | TGTGCCAGCAGCTTCTTACAGGGGGCTGGCGAGCAGTACTTC
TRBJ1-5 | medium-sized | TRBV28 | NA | CASSLSGAFNQPQHF | TGTGCCAGCAGTTTAAGCGGGGCCTTCAATCAGCCCCAGCATTTT
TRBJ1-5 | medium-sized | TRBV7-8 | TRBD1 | CASSRGQGSNQPQHF | TGTGCCAGCAGTCGTGGACAGGGGAGTAATCAGCCCCAGCATTTT
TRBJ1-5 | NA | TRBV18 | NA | CASSPGRNQPQHF | TGTGCCAGCTCACCAGGTCGAAATCAGCCCCAGCATTTT
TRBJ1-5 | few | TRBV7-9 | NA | CASSLGGFRQPQHF | TGTGCCAGCAGCTTAGGGGGGTTTCGGCAGCCCCAGCATTTT
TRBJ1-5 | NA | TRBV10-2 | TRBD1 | CATQGGPKGRSNQPQHF | TGCGCCACCCAGGGGGGGCCGAAGGGGCGAAGCAATCAGCCCCAGCATTTT
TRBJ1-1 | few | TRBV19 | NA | CASSIERGRGKRAFF | TGTGCCAGTAGTATAGAACGGGGCCGCGGGAAGCGAGCTTTCTTT
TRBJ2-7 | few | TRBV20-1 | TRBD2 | CSARDPLSIKTSGNYEQYF | TGCAGTGCTAGAGATCCCCTCAGTATTAAGACTAGCGGAAACTACGAGCAGTACTTC
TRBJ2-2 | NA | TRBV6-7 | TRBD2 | CASSYSPGLAGEYGELFF | TGTGCCAGCAGTTACTCGCCGGGACTAGCGGGAGAATACGGGGAGCTGTTTTTT
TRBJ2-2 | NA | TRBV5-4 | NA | CASNSGTQNTGELFF | TGTGCCAGCAACTCCGGGACACAGAACACCGGGGAGCTGTTTTTT
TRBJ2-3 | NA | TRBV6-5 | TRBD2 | CASSYGGLAATSTDTQYF | TGTGCCAGCAGTTACGGGGGACTAGCGGCTACTAGCACAGATACGCAGTATTTT
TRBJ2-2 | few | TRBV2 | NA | CASSVRGTTNTGELFF | TGTGCCAGCAGTGTAAGGGGGACTACGAACACCGGGGAGCTGTTTTTT
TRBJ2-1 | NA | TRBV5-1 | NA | CASSLVVAAAAEQFF | TGCGCCAGCAGCTTGGTGGTAGCAGCCGCGGCGGAGCAGTTCTTC
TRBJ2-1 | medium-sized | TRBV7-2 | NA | CASSLLPLGKGQFF | TGTGCCAGCAGCTTACTACCACTAGGGAAAGGGCAGTTCTTC